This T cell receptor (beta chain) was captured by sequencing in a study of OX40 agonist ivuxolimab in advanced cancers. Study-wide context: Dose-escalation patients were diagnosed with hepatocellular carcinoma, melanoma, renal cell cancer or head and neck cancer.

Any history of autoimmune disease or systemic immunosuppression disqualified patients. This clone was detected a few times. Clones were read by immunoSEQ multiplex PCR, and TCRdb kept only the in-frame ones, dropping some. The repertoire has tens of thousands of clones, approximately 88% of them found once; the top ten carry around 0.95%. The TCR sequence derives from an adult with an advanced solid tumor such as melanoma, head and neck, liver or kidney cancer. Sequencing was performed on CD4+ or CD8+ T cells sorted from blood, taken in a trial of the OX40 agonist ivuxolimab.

CDR3 coding DNA: TGTGCCAGCAGATCCGGTCGGACTAGCGGGACCTACGAGCAGTACTTC. Translated, it gives CASRSGRTSGTYEQYF. This chain uses TRBV5-4 with TRBJ2-7; the match to TRBD2 covers 12 bases. Germline V gene data show CDR1 as SGHNT and CDR2 as YYREEE (reference sequence). The CDR3 has 16 amino acids. The V and J ends lost 5 bases and 2 bases, in that order; junction bases with no gene match: 8. Using reference TRBV5-4 and TRBJ2-7 for the parts outside the CDR3, the full variable domain is ETGVTQSPTHLIKTRGQQVTLRCSSQSGHNTVSWYQQALGQGPQFIFQYYREEENGRGNFPPRFSGLQFPNYSSELNVNALELDDSALYLCASRSGRTSGTYEQYFGPGTRLTVT.